This T cell receptor beta chain came from a study of human T cells and chemical hapten exposure. Study information: Small volume differences among pooled libraries mainly caused per-sample TCR yield variation.

Time point described: patch test 1, 2 weeks after DPC sensitization. Treatment noted: therapeutic diphenylcyclopropenone sensitization with weekly scalp DPC. This CDR3 region has 17 residues. The ends were cut back, 2 bases at V and 4 bases at J, with 18 bases in the middle. Germline CDR1 MDHEN, CDR2 SYDVKM. Study findings and constraints: In the PT1 data, expanded TCR counts showed a positive correlation with patch test score.

On this clonotype itself: What it recognizes is unknown.

TCRdb fed the RACE reads into MiXCR, producing one record per CDR3 protein. The sample consists of 380,000 or so distinct CDR3 sequences, around 4.8% of them appearing once. This specimen was whole blood, taken in connection with sensitization to the hapten diphenylcyclopropenone (DPC). The TCR comes from a woman aged 45-65 years with alopecia areata. Some clones in this sample may be carry-over from other donors' samples. The V call is TRBV28, the J call TRBJ1-5; perhaps TRBD1 as D (6 bases). In DNA form, the CDR3 reads TGTGCCAGCAGTTTACAACAGGGACGGCCCCAAAATCAGCCCCAGCATTTT. Residues: CASSLQQGRPQNQPQHF. Combining the CDR3 with reference TRBV28 and TRBJ1-5 gives the whole variable domain DVKVTQSSRYLVKRTGEKVFLECVQDMDHENMFWYRQDPGLGLRLIYFSYDVKMKEKGDIPEGYSVSREKKERFSLILESASTNQTSMYLCASSLQQGRPQNQPQHFGDGTRLSIL.